The 11 T cell receptor beta chains given below trace back to one sample, sequenced in a study of blood T cells in healthy people across ages. With a J-beta primer mix and a sample-barcoded 5' primer, a second PCR ran roughly 7 to 11 cycles. A single record per CDR3 protein comes from TCRdb applying MiXCR to the 5' RACE reads. The profile shows roughly 1,500,000 distinct CDR3 sequences, almost 35% of them singletons. Sample: blood. These receptors all come from a young woman in good health.

The V call is TRBV20-1, the J call TRBJ1-5; D might be TRBD1 (6 bases). The CDR3 extends over 12 amino acids. Trimming took 3 bases from V and 8 from J, leaving 11 bases between them. The germline V gene encodes CDR1 DFQATT and CDR2 SNEGSKA (reference sequence). The CDR3: CSASRGREPQHF. CDR3 nucleotide sequence: TGCAGTGCTAGCAGGGGTAGAGAGCCCCAGCATTTT.

Ten or more counts support this clonotype. V and J are TRBV4-1 and TRBJ2-3; D is unclear. The CDR3 covers 15 residues. Germline V gene lookup returns CDR1 MGHRA and CDR2 YSYEKL. V was pared by 0 bases and J by 5 bases, with 12 bases between. The CDR3 nucleotides are TGCGCCAGCAGCCAAGATGAGGCTAGGCAAGATACGCAGTATTTT. This encodes CASSQDEARQDTQYF.

This clonotype came up a few times. The CDR3 nucleotides are TGCGCCAGCAGCCAAGAAGGGGGACGCTCCTTCTATGGCTACACCTTC. Translation: CASSQEGGRSFYGYTF. The chain recombines TRBV4-1 with TRBJ1-2; tentative D call: TRBD1 (6 bases). Trimming stripped 0 bases from V and 4 bases from J, with 15 bases between. Germline V lookup: CDR1 MGHRA, CDR2 YSYEKL. The CDR3 extends over 16 amino acids.

The chain joins TRBV30 to TRBJ2-7, with D unclear. This CDR3 contains 12 residues. With 2 bases removed from V and 2 bases from J, the gap between germline ends came to 7 bases. Germline CDR1 is GTSNPN and CDR2 is SVGIG (reference sequence). The CDR3 DNA follows: TGTGCCTGGAGTACAAACCCCTACGAGCAGTACTTC. Its protein is CAWSTNPYEQYF.

This clonotype has at least ten counts. V and J are TRBV7-6 and TRBJ2-6; D ambiguous. There are 15 residues in the CDR3. Per the germline V gene, CDR1 is SGHVS and CDR2 is FNYEAQ. Trimming took off 1 base at V and 0 bases at J, with 4 bases between the two ends. In nucleotides, the CDR3 is TGTGCCAGCAGCTTAGTTTACTCTGGGGCCAACGTCCTGACTTTC. It is translated as CASSLVYSGANVLTF.

The J gene is TRBJ2-1, the V gene TRBV3-1; 11 nucleotides align to TRBD2. Germline CDR1 reads LGHDT; CDR2 reads YNNKEL (reference sequence). The CDR3 runs 19 residues. J gave up 4 bases and V 1 base, and 12 bases lay outside the gene matches. CDR3 DNA sequence: TGTGCCAGCAGCCAAGGTATAACTAGCGGGGGCCCAGATTACAATGAGCAGTTCTTC. Translated: CASSQGITSGGPDYNEQFF.

The chain carries TRBV7-9 and TRBJ1-6; no clear D gene. The V gene lost 5 bases and the J gene lost 5 bases, with 10 bases spanning the gap. Germline CDR1 SEHNR, CDR2 FQNEAQ (reference sequence). This CDR3 spans 14 amino acids. CDR3 in DNA: TGTGCCAGCAGCCCGACCAACAATAATTCACCCCTCCACTTT. As protein: CASSPTNNNSPLHF.

This clonotype was counted only a few times. V gene TRBV6-2 or TRBV6-3 combines with J gene TRBJ2-5, with D possibly TRBD2 on 6 matching bases. The CDR3 contains 15 residues. V lost 6 bases, J lost 4 bases, and 18 bases lay in between. CDR1 MNHEY and CDR2 SVGEGT come from the germline V gene. The CDR3 coding sequence is TGTGCCAGCAGACTAGTCCGGGAGAGGGGAGAGACCCAGTACTTC. This gives the protein CASRLVRERGETQYF.

As concerns this clonotype: At one of its ends the junction is not consistent with the germline gene, which may arise from a read error. V and J are TRBV6-6 and TRBJ2-5; D is ambiguous. CDR1 and CDR2 from the germline V gene are MNHNY and SVGAGI (reference sequence). CDR3 size: 14 residues. The CDR3 protein is CAGSYWFREETQYF. CDR3 bases: TGTGCCGGCAGTTACTGGTTCCGGGAAGAGACCCAGTACTTC.

The gene calls are TRBV18 and TRBJ1-2; D unclear. The CDR3 sequence is 15 residues long. From germline, CDR1 is KGHSH and CDR2 LQKENI. The V end lost 2 bases, the J end lost 4 bases, and 14 bases lay between the germline ends. The CDR3 region has the DNA TGTGCCAGCTCACCAGGCGCGTTAGTTACCTATGGCTACACCTTC. Protein: CASSPGALVTYGYTF.

This clonotype was found a few times. The J gene is TRBJ1-5, the V gene TRBV6-2 or TRBV6-3; tentative D call: TRBD1 (6 bases). Germline assignment: CDR1 MNHEY and CDR2 SVGEGT. V was cut by 5 bases and J by 6 bases, with 14 bases left in between. This CDR3 region has 14 residues. The CDR3: CASSALGGGQPQHF. For the CDR3, the DNA is TGTGCCAGCAGTGCCCTCGGGGGCGGTCAGCCCCAGCATTTT.